The rows below give T cell receptor beta chains drawn from one sample of a study of shared clonotypes between healthy human individuals. The table came from immunoSEQ multiplex PCR; TCRdb's copy has only in-frame clones and leaves some out. The top ten hold under 30% of the sample, which has about 820,000 clones, around 93% seen once. The specimen was naive CD8+ T cells sorted from blood. These receptors were taken from a man aged 25-45 years in good health. Both conserved end residues are part of each CDR3. A D gene is named only where the DNA matches it firmly. Expanded clones get a size class; other rows say once, few or many, or leave the size out.

cdr3_length | j_call | v_call | d_call | clone_size | cdr3_aa | cdr3_nt
16 | TRBJ2-5 | TRBV7-9 | - | once | CASILRPEQDEETQYF | TGTGCCAGCATCCTTCGGCCGGAACAGGATGAAGAGACCCAGTACTTC
16 | TRBJ2-1 | TRBV7-3 | TRBD2 | - | CASSLSASSGRAEQFF | TGTGCCAGCAGCTTGTCCGCTTCTAGCGGGAGGGCCGAGCAGTTCTTC
15 | TRBJ2-3 | TRBV19 | TRBD2 | - | CASSIVAGGPDTQYF | TGTGCCAGTAGTATAGTAGCGGGAGGTCCGGATACGCAGTATTTT
16 | TRBJ2-7 | TRBV11-2 | TRBD2 | - | CASSLEAAGATYEQYF | TGTGCCAGCAGCTTAGAGGCAGCGGGAGCAACCTACGAGCAGTACTTC
20 | TRBJ2-6 | TRBV28 | TRBD2 | - | CASSSDSSGRAPSGANVLTF | TGTGCCAGCAGTTCGGATTCTAGCGGGAGGGCCCCTTCTGGGGCCAACGTCCTGACTTTC
18 | TRBJ2-3 | TRBV14 | - | - | CASSPTQGRAGVTDTQYF | TGTGCCAGCAGCCCTACCCAGGGGAGGGCAGGGGTCACAGATACGCAGTATTTT
18 | TRBJ2-2 | TRBV7-9 | TRBD1 | - | CASSYPRGQGIGTGELFF | TGTGCCAGCAGCTACCCCAGGGGACAGGGGATTGGGACCGGGGAGCTGTTTTTT
11 | TRBJ2-2 | TRBV10-2 | - | - | CASSVNGELFF | TGCGCCAGCAGTGTGAACGGGGAGCTGTTTTTT
13 | TRBJ2-7 | TRBV27 | - | - | CASSPGRSYEQYF | TGTGCCAGCAGTCCGGGAAGGTCCTACGAGCAGTACTTC
14 | TRBJ2-7 | TRBV6-5 | TRBD1 | - | CASSYAATGGEQYF | TGTGCCAGCAGTTACGCAGCGACAGGGGGCGAGCAGTACTTC
14 | TRBJ2-3 | TRBV10-1 | - | - | CASSEDPGTDTQYF | TGCGCCAGCAGTGAAGACCCAGGCACAGATACGCAGTATTTT
13 | TRBJ2-1 | TRBV19 | - | once | CASSLVWGNEQFF | TGTGCCAGTAGCCTTGTCTGGGGCAATGAGCAGTTCTTC
14 | TRBJ2-1 | TRBV4-3 | TRBD1 | - | CASSRDRGNNEQFF | TGCGCCAGCAGCCGGGACAGGGGGAACAATGAGCAGTTCTTC
17 | TRBJ2-5 | TRBV11-2 | - | - | CASSPDPGPSVEETQYF | TGTGCCAGCAGTCCGGATCCGGGACCCTCTGTCGAAGAGACCCAGTACTTC
16 | TRBJ2-7 | TRBV16 | - | - | CASSHSGGARDSEQYF | TGTGCCAGCAGCCATTCAGGCGGGGCAAGGGATAGCGAGCAGTACTTC
17 | TRBJ1-3 | TRBV11-2 | TRBD1 | - | CASSLVPDRGRGNTIYF | TGTGCCAGCAGCTTAGTCCCGGACAGGGGGAGAGGAAACACCATATATTTT
15 | TRBJ2-1 | TRBV5-4 | TRBD2 | - | CASSPTSGRDNEQFF | TGTGCCAGCAGCCCGACTAGCGGGAGGGACAATGAGCAGTTCTTC
14 | TRBJ1-5 | TRBV28 | - | few | CASRRTYLRQPQHF | TGTGCCAGCAGGAGGACCTACCTGAGGCAGCCCCAGCATTTT
15 | TRBJ1-1 | TRBV4-3 | TRBD1 | - | CASSQDDRVNTEAFF | TGCGCCAGCAGCCAAGATGACAGGGTCAACACTGAAGCTTTCTTT
15 | TRBJ2-2 | TRBV19 | TRBD2 | - | CASSSLAGVPGELFF | TGTGCCAGTAGCTCACTAGCGGGAGTCCCCGGGGAGCTGTTTTTT
15 | TRBJ1-2 | TRBV11-2 | TRBD1 | - | CASSIWTGVNYGYTF | TGTGCCAGCAGCATCTGGACAGGGGTTAACTATGGCTACACCTTC
14 | TRBJ2-7 | TRBV29-1 | TRBD2 | once | CSVAGPTTSYEQYF | TGCAGCGTAGCGGGACCCACCACGTCCTACGAGCAGTACTTC
16 | TRBJ2-3 | TRBV16 | - | once | CASSPNRETVADTQYF | TGTGCCAGCAGCCCCAATCGCGAGACAGTAGCAGATACGCAGTATTTT
15 | TRBJ1-5 | TRBV15 | - | - | CATSRDRGLGQPQHF | TGTGCCACCAGCAGAGATAGGGGTTTGGGTCAGCCCCAGCATTTT
14 | TRBJ1-2 | TRBV19 | TRBD1 | - | CASLGQGGSYGYTF | TGTGCCAGCCTAGGACAGGGGGGGAGCTACGGCTACACCTTC
15 | TRBJ2-5 | TRBV7-3 | - | - | CASSLVSGSWETQYF | TGTGCCAGCAGCTTAGTGTCGGGATCATGGGAGACCCAGTACTTC
13 | TRBJ2-5 | TRBV5-1 | - | - | CASSPTPEETQYF | TGCGCCAGCAGCCCCACCCCAGAGGAGACCCAGTACTTC
17 | TRBJ2-3 | TRBV7-6 | TRBD2 | - | CASSPPQAGPGRDTQYF | TGTGCCAGCAGCCCGCCCCAAGCGGGGCCCGGCCGGGATACGCAGTATTTT
13 | TRBJ2-2 | TRBV7-9 | - | - | CASSLDRNVELFF | TGTGCCAGCAGCTTAGATCGGAACGTGGAGCTGTTTTTT
13 | TRBJ2-7 | TRBV29-1 | - | - | CSVPGDGEYEQYF | TGCAGCGTTCCTGGCGACGGGGAATACGAGCAGTACTTC
14 | TRBJ1-4 | TRBV5-4 | TRBD1 | once | CASSAGQGNEKLFF | TGTGCCAGCAGCGCGGGACAGGGAAATGAAAAACTGTTTTTT
15 | TRBJ2-2 | TRBV2 | TRBD2 | - | CASSKTSGSSRELFF | TGTGCCAGCAGTAAGACTAGCGGGAGTAGTCGGGAGCTGTTTTTT
16 | TRBJ2-1 | TRBV6-5 | - | - | CASSYSSGPQTNEQFF | TGTGCCAGCAGTTACTCATCCGGGCCCCAAACTAATGAGCAGTTCTTC
14 | TRBJ2-7 | TRBV5-1 | TRBD1 | once | CASSVGQGAYEQYF | TGCGCCAGCAGCGTGGGACAGGGAGCCTACGAGCAGTACTTC
16 | TRBJ2-5 | TRBV2 | - | once | CASLPYGKGGQETQYF | TGTGCCAGCCTACCTTACGGTAAAGGAGGCCAAGAGACCCAGTACTTC
14 | TRBJ1-4 | TRBV5-6 | TRBD1 | - | CASSGGQPNEKLFF | TGTGCCAGCAGCGGGGGACAGCCCAATGAAAAACTGTTTTTT
14 | TRBJ1-2 | TRBV6-4 | - | - | CASSEEDRRGGYTF | TGTGCCAGCAGTGAGGAAGACCGTCGGGGCGGCTACACCTTC
21 | TRBJ1-1 | TRBV28 | TRBD1 | - | CASSTLTLTGPRRGVYTEAFF | TGTGCCAGCAGTACCCTAACTTTGACAGGGCCCCGGCGCGGGGTATACACTGAAGCTTTCTTT
11 | TRBJ2-7 | TRBV27 | - | - | CASSLGYEQYF | TGTGCCAGCAGCCTCGGCTACGAGCAGTACTTC
19 | TRBJ2-5 | TRBV5-1 | TRBD2 | - | CASSPGLAGGPSLSETQYF | TGCGCCAGCAGCCCCGGACTAGCGGGAGGGCCGTCACTTTCGGAGACCCAGTACTTC
13 | TRBJ2-7 | TRBV19 | TRBD2 | - | CATRAGPTYEQYF | TGTGCCACCCGAGCGGGACCAACCTACGAGCAGTACTTC
17 | TRBJ2-2 | TRBV14 | - | - | CASSPVRAVWGTGELFF | TGTGCCAGCAGCCCCGTTAGGGCCGTGTGGGGCACCGGGGAGCTGTTTTTT
15 | TRBJ2-2 | TRBV7-8 | - | once | CASSGGTANTGELFF | TGTGCCAGCAGCGGGGGGACTGCTAACACCGGGGAGCTGTTTTTT
13 | TRBJ2-1 | TRBV28 | - | - | CASRPTVYNEQFF | TGTGCCAGCAGGCCGACAGTATACAATGAGCAGTTCTTC
17 | TRBJ2-3 | TRBV10-2 | TRBD1 | - | CASSESFRTGVTDTQYF | TGCGCCAGCAGTGAGTCATTTAGGACAGGGGTTACAGATACGCAGTATTTT
14 | TRBJ2-7 | TRBV7-9 | - | - | CASSLGTGTYEQYF | TGTGCCAGCAGCTTGGGGACTGGAACCTACGAGCAGTACTTC
17 | TRBJ2-4 | TRBV4-1 | - | - | CASSQEVSGLVENIQYF | TGCGCCAGCAGCCAAGAAGTGTCGGGACTGGTGGAAAACATTCAGTACTTC
16 | TRBJ2-1 | TRBV4-1 | - | - | CASSQDDAGGYNEQFF | TGCGCCAGCAGCCAAGATGACGCTGGGGGCTACAATGAGCAGTTCTTC
13 | TRBJ2-2 | TRBV11-2 | - | - | CASSLQEAGELFF | TGTGCCAGCAGCTTACAGGAGGCCGGGGAGCTGTTTTTT
19 | TRBJ2-3 | TRBV28 | TRBD2 | - | CASSPRLAGGYELTDTQYF | TGTGCCAGCAGTCCCAGACTAGCGGGAGGTTATGAGCTCACAGATACGCAGTATTTT
13 | TRBJ2-1 | TRBV27 | - | - | CASSLSSYNEQFF | TGTGCCAGCAGCTTGAGCTCCTACAATGAGCAGTTCTTC
13 | TRBJ2-7 | TRBV27 | - | - | CASSLGANYEQYF | TGTGCCAGCAGTTTGGGGGCCAACTACGAGCAGTACTTC
15 | TRBJ2-1 | TRBV7-2 | TRBD2 | - | CATGKRLADYNEQFF | TGTGCCACCGGGAAGAGGCTAGCGGACTACAATGAGCAGTTCTTC
15 | TRBJ2-3 | TRBV28 | TRBD1 | once | CASRPQGLRTDTQYF | TGTGCCAGCAGACCACAGGGGCTTCGCACAGATACGCAGTATTTT
19 | TRBJ2-1 | TRBV4-2 | TRBD2 | - | CASSQGGASGTSSYNEQFF | TGTGCCAGCAGCCAAGGCGGTGCTAGCGGAACTTCCTCCTACAATGAGCAGTTCTTC